This T cell receptor beta chain was identified during a study of cytomegalovirus exposure and HLA in healthy donors. The primer mix had 60 Vbeta and 13 Jbeta primers. The method was immunoSEQ multiplex PCR; TCRdb's version includes in-frame clones alone and lacks a portion of them. The sample contains more than 140,000 clones, roughly 80% of which appear only once. The CDR3 covers 14 residues. The germline CDR1 and CDR2 sequences are MNHEY and SVGAGI. V was pared by 6 bases and J by 7 bases, with 18 bases between. This TCR derives from a man aged 35 to 55 in good health and CMV-seronegative. V and J are TRBV6-5 and TRBJ1-2, with a tentative D call TRBD1 (6 bases). Material: PBMCs. The CDR3 DNA reads TGTGCCAGCAGCCCAATACAGGGTAGAGGTGGCTACACCTTC. This codes for CASSPIQGRGGYTF.